This is a list of T cell receptor beta chains from one sample in a study of blood T cell repertoires in COVID-19. Sequenced by immunoSEQ multiplex PCR; TCRdb stores in-frame clones only, minus some. The repertoire holds a few hundred thousand clones, with 88% as singletons. Sequencing used PBMCs or T cells enriched from blood (not recorded which). Receptor source: a woman under 30 who had recovered from COVID-19. Each CDR3 is given with its conserved first and last residue. Fields, in order: clone size, V gene, J gene, D gene, CDR3 protein, CDR3 DNA. D genes are given only for firm matches. The size of a clone is reported for some rows only, either as once, few or many, or as a class for expanded clones.

>-|TRBV5-1|TRBJ1-4|-
CASSLVVFRGNEKLFF
TGCGCCAGCAGCTTGGTGGTGTTCCGGGGTAATGAAAAACTGTTTTTT
>-|TRBV19|TRBJ2-5|-
CASSIGREVQETQYF
TGTGCCAGTAGTATAGGCCGCGAGGTCCAAGAGACCCAGTACTTC
>few|TRBV7-2|TRBJ2-7|-
CASSFPGQPTYEQYF
TGTGCCAGCAGCTTTCCAGGACAGCCTACCTACGAGCAGTACTTC
>-|TRBV19|TRBJ1-2|-
CASSIRTSYGYTF
TGTGCCAGTAGTATACGGACAAGCTATGGCTACACCTTC
>-|TRBV9|TRBJ2-5|-
CASSVAAGQRETQYF
TGTGCCAGCAGCGTAGCCGCGGGCCAGAGGGAGACCCAGTACTTC
>-|TRBV4-1|TRBJ1-3|-
CASSQDPGGALLGNTIYF
TGCGCCAGCAGCCAAGATCCGGGGGGGGCTCTTCTCGGAAACACCATATATTTT
>-|TRBV7-3|TRBJ1-2|TRBD1
CASSPGTGGNYGYTF
TGTGCCAGCAGCCCGGGGACAGGGGGAAACTATGGCTACACCTTC
>-|TRBV10-3|TRBJ2-7|-
CAISGFRTGEQYF
TGTGCCATCAGTGGCTTCCGGACTGGAGAGCAGTACTTC
>-|TRBV11-2|TRBJ1-4|-
CASSLGQGPEKLFF
TGTGCCAGCAGCTTAGGTCAGGGGCCTGAAAAACTGTTTTTT
>few|TRBV9|TRBJ1-2|-
CASSPGLGNYGYTF
TGTGCCAGCAGCCCCGGACTGGGAAACTATGGCTACACCTTC
>-|TRBV9|TRBJ2-1|TRBD2
CASSPKLAGALTYNEQFF
TGTGCCAGCAGTCCAAAACTAGCGGGGGCGTTAACCTACAATGAGCAGTTCTTC
>-|TRBV9|TRBJ1-2|-
CASSNTGFYGYTF
TGTGCCAGCAGCAACACAGGGTTCTATGGCTACACCTTC
>-|TRBV24-1|TRBJ2-3|TRBD1
CATSDSTGIRGTDTQYF
TGTGCCACCAGTGACTCGACAGGGATCAGAGGCACAGATACGCAGTATTTT
>-|TRBV9|TRBJ1-2|-
CASSVQREETNYGYTF
TGTGCCAGCAGCGTACAGCGGGAGGAAACTAACTATGGCTACACCTTC
>-|TRBV5-1|TRBJ1-2|-
CASSLGSGSRENYGYTF
TGCGCCAGCAGCTTGGGGTCGGGTTCCCGGGAGAACTATGGCTACACCTTC
>-|TRBV30|TRBJ2-3|-
CACPLGFTDTQYF
TGTGCCTGTCCGCTCGGGTTCACAGATACGCAGTATTTT
>-|TRBV5-3|TRBJ1-3|TRBD1
CARSGRQGLSSGNTIYF
TGTGCCAGAAGCGGAAGACAGGGGCTTAGCTCTGGAAACACCATATATTTT
>-|TRBV10-2|TRBJ1-3|-
CASSDLSSGNTIYF
TGCGCCAGCAGTGATCTGAGCTCTGGAAACACCATATATTTT
>-|TRBV24-1|TRBJ1-1|-
CATSDFPGTEAFF
TGTGCCACCAGTGATTTCCCAGGTACTGAAGCTTTCTTT
>-|TRBV7-7|TRBJ2-7|-
CASSHLLPGAWDEQYF
TGTGCTAGCAGCCATTTACTGCCAGGGGCCTGGGACGAGCAGTACTTC
>few|TRBV7-3|TRBJ2-7|TRBD1
CASSLRVSTGPNEQYF
TGTGCCAGCAGCTTAAGAGTTTCGACAGGGCCCAACGAGCAGTACTTC
>-|TRBV7-2|TRBJ2-3|TRBD1
CASIPFSGQRGPRAQYF
TGTGCCAGCATCCCATTTTCCGGACAAAGGGGGCCACGGGCGCAGTATTTT
>-|TRBV30|TRBJ1-2|TRBD1
CAGPGTGANYGYTF
TGTGCCGGCCCCGGGACAGGGGCTAACTATGGCTACACCTTC
>-|TRBV6-4|TRBJ1-1|TRBD1
CASSGTGIHTEAFF
TGTGCCAGCAGTGGGACAGGGATTCACACTGAAGCTTTCTTT
>-|TRBV18|TRBJ2-5|-
CASSPLLGQQETQYF
TGTGCCAGCTCACCACTCTTGGGGCAACAAGAGACCCAGTACTTC
>-|TRBV5-1|TRBJ2-7|TRBD1
CASSLAGTGIIRLSYEQYF
TGCGCCAGCAGCTTGGCCGGGACAGGAATAATACGCCTCTCCTACGAGCAGTACTTC
>-|TRBV7-3|TRBJ2-3|TRBD1
CASSQGQGADTQYF
TGTGCCAGCAGCCAGGGACAGGGGGCAGATACGCAGTATTTT
>-|TRBV29-1|TRBJ1-2|-
CSDESRGKSGYGYTF
TGCAGCGACGAGTCCAGGGGAAAGAGCGGCTATGGCTACACCTTC
>-|TRBV6-5|TRBJ1-1|-
CASTLLGGEAFF
TGTGCCAGCACTTTACTGGGGGGAGAAGCTTTCTTT
>-|TRBV6-2/TRBV6-3|TRBJ1-2|TRBD1
CASSDARTGTGRGYTF
TGTGCCAGCAGTGACGCCCGGACAGGCACTGGGAGGGGCTACACCTTC
>-|TRBV4-3|TRBJ2-1|TRBD2
CASSQDRSGGAYEQFF
TGCGCCAGCAGCCAAGATCGGAGCGGGGGGGCCTATGAGCAGTTCTTC
>-|TRBV6-6|TRBJ1-4|TRBD1
CASSRQGRYEKLFF
TGTGCCAGCAGCAGACAGGGCCGCTATGAAAAACTGTTTTTT
>-|TRBV2|TRBJ2-2|-
CASSALTSTGELFF
TGTGCCAGCAGTGCCCTGACTAGCACCGGGGAGCTGTTTTTT
>-|TRBV10-3|TRBJ1-1|TRBD1
CAIRTDRDTEAFF
TGTGCCATCAGGACCGACAGGGACACTGAAGCTTTCTTT
>-|TRBV3-1/TRBV3-2|TRBJ2-1|-
CASSQRGLLSWDEQFF
TGTGCCAGCAGCCAACGAGGTCTCCTTTCTTGGGATGAGCAGTTCTTC
>-|TRBV10-1|TRBJ2-3|-
CASSESMSGPDTQYF
TGCGCCAGCAGTGAGTCGATGTCAGGGCCAGATACGCAGTATTTT
>-|TRBV6-5|TRBJ1-1|-
CASSPQGGSTEAFF
TGTGCCAGCAGTCCACAGGGTGGAAGCACTGAAGCTTTCTTT
>-|TRBV9|TRBJ1-2|-
CASSTSDSNYGYTF
TGTGCCAGCAGCACGTCAGACAGCAACTATGGCTACACCTTC
>-|TRBV19|TRBJ1-2|TRBD1
CASSMGQGANGYTF
TGTGCCAGTAGTATGGGACAGGGGGCAAATGGCTACACCTTC
>-|TRBV3-1/TRBV3-2|TRBJ1-3|-
CASSFYSGNTIYF
TGTGCCAGCAGCTTTTACTCTGGAAACACCATATATTTT
>-|TRBV7-2|TRBJ1-2|TRBD1
CASSSRDRQANYGYTF
TGTGCCAGCAGCTCCCGGGACAGACAAGCTAACTATGGCTACACCTTC
>-|TRBV4-1|TRBJ2-1|TRBD2
CASSQEGLAAYNEQFF
TGCGCCAGCAGCCAAGAAGGACTAGCGGCCTACAATGAGCAGTTCTTC
>-|TRBV10-3|TRBJ1-1|-
CAIMERGEATEAFF
TGTGCCATCATGGAAAGGGGCGAGGCCACTGAAGCTTTCTTT
>-|TRBV5-1|TRBJ2-7|TRBD1
CASTLLGQGLYEQYF
TGCGCCAGCACCCTTCTGGGACAGGGACTCTACGAGCAGTACTTC
>-|TRBV19|TRBJ1-1|-
CASSGGYTEAFF
TGTGCCAGCTCCGGGGGGTACACTGAAGCTTTCTTT
>-|TRBV29-1|TRBJ2-7|TRBD1
CSVARTGPYEQYF
TGCAGCGTTGCCCGGACAGGACCCTACGAGCAGTACTTC
>-|TRBV29-1|TRBJ1-2|-
CSVESSWNYGYTF
TGCAGCGTGGAGAGCTCCTGGAACTATGGCTACACCTTC
>-|TRBV5-4|TRBJ1-4|TRBD1
CASSPSGGPTNEKLFF
TGTGCCAGCAGCCCATCAGGGGGCCCAACTAATGAAAAACTGTTTTTT
>-|TRBV27|TRBJ1-6|-
CASSQDSFYNSPLHF
TGTGCCAGCAGTCAGGACAGCTTCTATAATTCACCCCTCCACTTT
>-|TRBV5-1|TRBJ1-2|-
CASSPQSPNYGYTF
TGCGCCAGCAGCCCACAGAGCCCTAACTATGGCTACACCTTC
>-|TRBV19|TRBJ1-2|TRBD1
CASRTGGGYTF
TGTGCCAGTAGGACAGGGGGAGGCTACACCTTC
>-|TRBV19|TRBJ1-4|TRBD1
CASTVGGNSNEKLFF
TGTGCCAGTACAGTAGGGGGCAATTCTAATGAAAAACTGTTTTTT